One and the same sample provided the 18 T cell receptor beta chains below, sequenced in a study of T cells in Graves' hyperthyroidism and ophthalmopathy (dated by TCRdb to the late 2010s). The library came from multiplex PCR. Sequencing took place on an Illumina HiSeq 2000. Amplification of TCR beta CDR3 regions was carried out from RNA transcripts. For the first round of RT-PCR on the TCR CDR3, the HTBI primer set was used together with the Qiagen OneStep RT-PCR kit. TCRdb trimmed the raw reads at Q25, called clones with MiXCR and kept productive beta chains. All rows with the same CDR3 protein become a single entry with the most common DNA and genes. This sample is represented by some 690,000 distinct CDR3 sequences; approximately 15% of them were singletons. The ten largest clones represent roughly a sixth of the sample. The source material was blood. These receptors all come from a man between 45 and 60 years old with Graves' hyperthyroidism.

This clonotype showed up many times. The rearrangement joins TRBV7-2 to TRBJ2-1, with TRBD2 as a possible D gene (6 bases). V was clipped by 2 bases and J by 9 bases, with 17 bases between them. CDR3 length equals 15 residues. Germline V gene sequence: CDR1 SGHTA, CDR2 FQGNSA. The CDR3 sequence: CASSLLTRDWSEQFF. The CDR3 nucleotides are TGTGCCAGCAGCTTATTGACTAGGGATTGGAGTGAGCAGTTCTTC.

This clonotype showed up many times. The CDR3 DNA sequence: TGCAGTGCTAGTCGGGGCGCGTCCTACAATGAGCAGTTCTTC. Translation: CSASRGASYNEQFF. The rearrangement links TRBV20-1 to TRBJ2-1; either TRBD1 or TRBD2 may supply D (5 bases each). In germline, CDR1 is DFQATT, CDR2 SNEGSKA (reference sequence). The CDR3 is 14 amino acids. V was clipped by 3 bases and J by 1 base, with 10 bases between them.

The chain carries TRBV13 and TRBJ2-7; D may match TRBD1 or TRBD2 (5 bases each). The CDR3 covers 16 residues. Germline V gives CDR1 PRHDT, CDR2 FYEKMQ (reference sequence). V lost 8 bases, J lost 3 bases, and 23 bases lay in between. The CDR3 sequence: CASSPESGTSHYEQYF. The CDR3, as DNA: TGTGCCAGCTCACCAGAATCCGGGACCTCCCACTACGAGCAGTACTTC. The full variable domain, its missing parts supplied by reference TRBV13 and TRBJ2-7, is AAGVIQSPRHLIKEKRETATLKCYPIPRHDTVYWYQQGPGQDPQFLISFYEKMQSDKGSIPDRFSAQQFSDYHSELNMSSLELGDSALYFCASSPESGTSHYEQYFGPGTRLTVT.

V is TRBV28 and J is TRBJ2-3; TRBD2 matches 7 bases. This CDR3 spans 14 amino acids. Germline loops: CDR1 MDHEN, CDR2 SYDVKM. The ends lost 7 bases at V and 3 bases at J; junction bases unmatched: 7. Here the CDR3 DNA reads TGTGCCAGCAAGGACGGGAGGTCGACAGATACGCAGTATTTT. Its protein is CASKDGRSTDTQYF. The whole variable domain, remainder taken from reference TRBV28 and TRBJ2-3, is DVKVTQSSRYLVKRTGEKVFLECVQDMDHENMFWYRQDPGLGLRLIYFSYDVKMKEKGDIPEGYSVSREKKERFSLILESASTNQTSMYLCASKDGRSTDTQYFGPGTRLTVL.

The table lists this clonotype with many counts. This chain links TRBV2 with TRBJ2-1, with 12 bases aligning to TRBD2. V was pared by 8 bases and J by 6 bases, with 8 bases of the junction left unmatched. Germline V lookup: CDR1 SNHLY, CDR2 FYNNEI. This CDR3 is 15 amino acids long. The CDR3 protein is CASGGRLAGANEQFF. The CDR3, as DNA: TGTGCCAGCGGTGGAAGACTAGCGGGAGCCAATGAGCAGTTCTTC. The complete variable domain, with remaining parts taken from reference TRBV2 and TRBJ2-1, reads EPEVTQTPSHQVTQMGQEVILRCVPISNHLYFYWYRQILGQKVEFLVSFYNNEISEKSEIFDDQFSVERPDGSNFTLKIRSTKLEDSAMYFCASGGRLAGANEQFFGPGTRLTVL.

In this sample, this clonotype turned up many times. The genes are TRBV29-1 and TRBJ1-2; TRBD1 might be the D (6 bases). Germline V lookup: CDR1 SQVTM, CDR2 ANQGSEA. V lost 7 bases to trimming and J lost 6 bases, with 12 bases between them. The CDR3 length is 11 residues. This CDR3 is CSGVTGNGYTF. CDR3 DNA sequence: TGCAGCGGCGTAACAGGGAATGGCTACACCTTC.

On this clonotype: This may be a read error: a much more frequent sequence differs by one nucleotide. The chain is built from TRBV12-3 or TRBV12-4 and TRBJ2-5, with 9 positions matching TRBD2. The CDR3 runs to 17 residues. DNA for the CDR3: TGTGCCAGCAGTTTAGGGCGGGGGGGGGTTGAGGAAGAGGCCCAGTACTTC. This codes for CASSLGRGGVEEEAQYF.

The chain uses TRBV5-1 and TRBJ2-7; TRBD2 matches at 8 bases. The CDR3 is 15 amino acids. Germline V lookup: CDR1 SGHRS, CDR2 YFSETQ. The trim removed 3 bases at V and 3 bases at J, leaving 8 bases unmatched. The CDR3, as DNA: TGCGCCAGCAGCTCCCGCGGGGGGCCGAACTACGAGCAGTACTTC. Its translation: CASSSRGGPNYEQYF.

This clonotype was counted between two and nine times. A much larger clone sits a single nucleotide away, making a read error possible. This rearrangement joins TRBV11-2 to TRBJ2-3; 7 nucleotides match TRBD2. The ends lost 4 bases at V and 3 bases at J; junction bases unmatched: 4. This CDR3 is 14 amino acids long. Looked up from germline, CDR1 is SGHAT and CDR2 is FQNNGV. CDR3 sequence: CASSSRAGTDTQYF. CDR3 coding DNA: TGTGCCAGCAGCTCGCGAGCGGGAACAGATACGCAGTATTTT.

Ten or more counts support this clonotype. This chain uses TRBV11-2 with TRBJ2-7; D is unclear. The length of the CDR3 is 14 residues. With 4 bases removed from V and 2 bases from J, the gap between germline ends came to 12 bases. Germline V gene data show CDR1 as SGHAT and CDR2 as FQNNGV. The CDR3: CASSSPGLPYEQYF. DNA of the CDR3: TGTGCCAGCAGCTCCCCGGGCCTGCCCTACGAGCAGTACTTC. The whole variable domain, remainder taken from reference TRBV11-2 and TRBJ2-7, is EAGVAQSPRYKIIEKRQSVAFWCNPISGHATLYWYQQILGQGPKLLIQFQNNGVVDDSQLPKDRFSAERLKGVDSTLKIQPAKLEDSAVYLCASSSPGLPYEQYFGPGTRLTVT.

This clonotype came up many times. The chain carries TRBV18 and TRBJ2-1, with 14 bases aligning to TRBD2. The ends lost 2 bases at V and 9 bases at J; junction bases unmatched: 9. This CDR3 comprises 17 residues. Germline CDR1 reads KGHSH; CDR2 reads LQKENI. CDR3 DNA sequence: TGTGCCAGCTCACCAGCGCTCGGGACTAGCGGGAGTTCTGAGCAGTTCTTC. Translation: CASSPALGTSGSSEQFF.

There are many counts of this clonotype. The J gene is TRBJ2-7, the V gene TRBV28; 12 positions match TRBD2. V lost 6 bases to trimming and J lost 5 bases; unmatched junction nucleotides: 5. Germline V gives CDR1 MDHEN, CDR2 SYDVKM. This CDR3 is 14 amino acids long. The CDR3 nucleotides are TGTGCCAGCAGGCGACTAGCGGGAGTCGACGAGCAGTACTTC. This encodes CASRRLAGVDEQYF. The full variable domain, with the rest looked up from reference TRBV28 and TRBJ2-7, is DVKVTQSSRYLVKRTGEKVFLECVQDMDHENMFWYRQDPGLGLRLIYFSYDVKMKEKGDIPEGYSVSREKKERFSLILESASTNQTSMYLCASRRLAGVDEQYFGPGTRLTVT.

This chain joins TRBV19 and TRBJ1-1; possibly TRBD1 for D (5 bases). The CDR3 runs 15 residues. The V end lost 4 bases, the J end lost 1 base, and 13 bases lay between the germline ends. Germline V gene lookup returns CDR1 LNHDA and CDR2 SQIVND (reference sequence). The CDR3 is CASSTQGAENTEAFF. The CDR3 nucleotides are TGTGCCAGTAGTACCCAGGGTGCCGAGAACACTGAAGCTTTCTTT.

The CDR3 bases are TGCAGTGCTAGAGGAGGGGAATTAGCGGAAGCCTACGAGCAGTACTTC. Translating it yields CSARGGELAEAYEQYF. This chain links TRBV20-1 with TRBJ2-7, with D maybe TRBD2 (6 bases). The CDR3 runs 16 residues. Germline V gene sequence: CDR1 DFQATT, CDR2 SNEGSKA (reference sequence). V was shortened by 1 base and J by 2 bases, with 18 bases between the two germline ends.

As concerns this clonotype: A much larger clone differs by one base, so this may be a read error. This chain uses TRBV20-1 with TRBJ2-1, with a possible D match to TRBD1 (8 bases). Germline CDR1 reads DFQATT; CDR2 reads SNEGSKA (reference sequence). With 1 base removed from V and 4 bases from J, the gap between germline ends came to 26 bases. The CDR3 has 19 residues. For the CDR3, the DNA is TGCAGTGCTAGAGTAGTTAGGCCAGGGGGCCTAGCGGATTACAATGAGCAGTTCTTC. Translating it yields CSARVVRPGGLADYNEQFF.

Only one count was recorded for this clonotype. The V call is TRBV7-9, the J call TRBJ2-3, with D maybe TRBD1 (5 bases). V dropped 5 bases and J dropped 6 bases, with 12 bases sitting between them. Per germline, CDR1 SEHNR and CDR2 FQNEAQ (reference sequence). The CDR3 has 13 residues. Here the CDR3 DNA reads TGTGCCAGCAGCAACACCCAGGGCGATACGCAGTATTTT. Residues: CASSNTQGDTQYF.

This clonotype was counted many times. V usage is TRBV29-1 and J usage is TRBJ2-1; D is possibly TRBD2 (5 bases). Germline V gives CDR1 SQVTM, CDR2 ANQGSEA. The CDR3 is 15 residues long. Trimming took 0 bases from V and 3 from J, leaving 12 bases between them. The CDR3 DNA follows: TGCAGCGTTGAAGATGGCCAGCGGAGCTACAATGAGCAGTTCTTC. Its protein is CSVEDGQRSYNEQFF.

This clonotype has ten or more counts. The chain recombines TRBV7-8 with TRBJ2-7; 9 bases agree with TRBD2. Germline CDR1 is SGHVS and CDR2 is FQNEAQ. The CDR3 has 17 residues. The J segment lost 0 bases and the V segment lost 1 base, leaving 7 bases of the junction unmatched. The CDR3 sequence is CASSLGGAGGHSYEQYF. The DNA for the CDR3 is TGTGCCAGCAGCTTAGGGGGTGCGGGAGGGCACTCCTACGAGCAGTACTTC.